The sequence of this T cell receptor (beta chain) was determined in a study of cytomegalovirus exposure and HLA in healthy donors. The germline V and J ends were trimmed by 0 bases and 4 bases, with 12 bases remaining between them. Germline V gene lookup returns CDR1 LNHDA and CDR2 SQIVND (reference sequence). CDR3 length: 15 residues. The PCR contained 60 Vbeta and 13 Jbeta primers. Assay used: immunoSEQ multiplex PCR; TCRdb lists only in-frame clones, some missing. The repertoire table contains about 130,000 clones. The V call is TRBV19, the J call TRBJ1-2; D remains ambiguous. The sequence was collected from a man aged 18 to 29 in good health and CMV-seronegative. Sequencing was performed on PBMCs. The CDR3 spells CASSIDGVSGYGYTF. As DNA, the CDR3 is TGTGCCAGTAGTATAGATGGGGTCAGCGGCTATGGCTACACCTTC.